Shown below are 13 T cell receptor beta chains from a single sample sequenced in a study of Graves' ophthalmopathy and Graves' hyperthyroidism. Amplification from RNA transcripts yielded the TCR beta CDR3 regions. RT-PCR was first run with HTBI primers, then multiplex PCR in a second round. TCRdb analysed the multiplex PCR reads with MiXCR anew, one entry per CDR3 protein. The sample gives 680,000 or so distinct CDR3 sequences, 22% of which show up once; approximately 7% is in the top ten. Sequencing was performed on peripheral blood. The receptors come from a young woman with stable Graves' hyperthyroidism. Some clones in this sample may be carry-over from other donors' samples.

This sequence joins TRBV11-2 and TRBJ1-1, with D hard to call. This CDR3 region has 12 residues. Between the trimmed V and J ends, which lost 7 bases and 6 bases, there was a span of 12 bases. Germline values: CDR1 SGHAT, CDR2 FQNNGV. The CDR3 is CASNDAGSEAFF. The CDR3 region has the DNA TGTGCCAGCAACGACGCGGGCTCTGAAGCTTTCTTT.

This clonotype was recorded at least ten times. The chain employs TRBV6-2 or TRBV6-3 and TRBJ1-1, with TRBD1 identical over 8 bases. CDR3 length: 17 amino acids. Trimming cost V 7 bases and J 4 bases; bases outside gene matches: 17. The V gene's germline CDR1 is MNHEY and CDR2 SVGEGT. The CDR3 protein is CASTFDRGNTWRTEAFF. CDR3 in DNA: TGTGCCAGCACCTTCGACAGGGGAAATACCTGGCGCACTGAAGCTTTCTTT.

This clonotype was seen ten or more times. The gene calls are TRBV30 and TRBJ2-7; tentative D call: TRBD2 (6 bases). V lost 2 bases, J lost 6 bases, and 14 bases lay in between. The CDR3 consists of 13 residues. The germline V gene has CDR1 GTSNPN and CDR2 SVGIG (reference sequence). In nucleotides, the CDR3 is TGTGCCTGGAGTAAGTCGGGGGTCCGCGAGCAGTACTTC. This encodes CAWSKSGVREQYF.

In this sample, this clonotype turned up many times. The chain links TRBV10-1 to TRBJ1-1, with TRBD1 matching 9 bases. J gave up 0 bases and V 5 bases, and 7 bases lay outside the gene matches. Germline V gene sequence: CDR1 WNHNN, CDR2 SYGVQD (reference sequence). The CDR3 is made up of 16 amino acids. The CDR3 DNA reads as TGCGCCAGCAGTCCCGGGACAGGGTTCCTGAACACTGAAGCTTTCTTT. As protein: CASSPGTGFLNTEAFF.

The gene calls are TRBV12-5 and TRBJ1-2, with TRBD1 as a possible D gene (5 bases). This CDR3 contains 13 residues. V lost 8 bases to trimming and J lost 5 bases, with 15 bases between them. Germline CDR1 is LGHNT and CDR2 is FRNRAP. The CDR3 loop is CASSGGTGYGYTF. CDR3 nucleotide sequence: TGTGCTAGTTCGGGGGGTACTGGGTATGGCTACACCTTC.

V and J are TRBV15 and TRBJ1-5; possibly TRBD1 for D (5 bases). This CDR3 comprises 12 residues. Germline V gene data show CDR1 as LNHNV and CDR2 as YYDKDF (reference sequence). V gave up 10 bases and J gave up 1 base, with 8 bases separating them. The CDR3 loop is CAIGGSNQPQHF. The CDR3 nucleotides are TGTGCCATTGGGGGGAGCAATCAGCCCCAGCATTTT.

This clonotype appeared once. The CDR3 spells CASSRTGGGMTEAFF. The DNA for the CDR3 is TGTGCCAGCAGTCGGACAGGGGGCGGGATGACTGAAGCTTTCTTT. The gene calls are TRBV12-3 or TRBV12-4 and TRBJ1-1; the match to TRBD1 covers 11 bases. CDR3 length equals 15 residues. V gave up 5 bases and J gave up 5 bases; unmatched junction bases: 7.

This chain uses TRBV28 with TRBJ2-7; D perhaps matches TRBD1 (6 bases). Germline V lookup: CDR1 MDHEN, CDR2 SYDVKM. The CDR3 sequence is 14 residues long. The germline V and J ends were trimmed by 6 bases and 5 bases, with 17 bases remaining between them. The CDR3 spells CASSNFSPGDEQYF. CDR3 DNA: TGTGCCAGCAGCAACTTTAGCCCAGGGGACGAGCAGTACTTC. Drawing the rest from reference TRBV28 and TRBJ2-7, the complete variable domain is DVKVTQSSRYLVKRTGEKVFLECVQDMDHENMFWYRQDPGLGLRLIYFSYDVKMKEKGDIPEGYSVSREKKERFSLILESASTNQTSMYLCASSNFSPGDEQYFGPGTRLTVT.

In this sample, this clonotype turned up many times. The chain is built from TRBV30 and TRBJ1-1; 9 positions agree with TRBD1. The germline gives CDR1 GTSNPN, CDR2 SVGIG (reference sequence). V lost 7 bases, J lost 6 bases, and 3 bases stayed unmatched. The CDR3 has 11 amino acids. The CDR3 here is CASRTGAEAFF. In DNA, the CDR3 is TGTGCCTCCCGGACAGGGGCTGAAGCTTTCTTT.

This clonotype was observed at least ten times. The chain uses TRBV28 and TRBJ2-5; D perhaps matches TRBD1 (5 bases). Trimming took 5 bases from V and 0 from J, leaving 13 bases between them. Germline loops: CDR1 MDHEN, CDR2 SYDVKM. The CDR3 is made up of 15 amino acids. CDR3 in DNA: TGTGCCAGCAGTCGAAGGGGCGCGTACCAAGAGACCCAGTACTTC. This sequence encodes CASSRRGAYQETQYF.

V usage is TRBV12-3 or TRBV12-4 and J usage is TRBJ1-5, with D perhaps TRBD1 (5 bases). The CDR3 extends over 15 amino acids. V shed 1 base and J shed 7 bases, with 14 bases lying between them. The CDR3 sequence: CASSLVGGAGQPQHF. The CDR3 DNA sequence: TGTGCCAGCAGTTTAGTCGGTGGGGCGGGACAGCCCCAGCATTTT.

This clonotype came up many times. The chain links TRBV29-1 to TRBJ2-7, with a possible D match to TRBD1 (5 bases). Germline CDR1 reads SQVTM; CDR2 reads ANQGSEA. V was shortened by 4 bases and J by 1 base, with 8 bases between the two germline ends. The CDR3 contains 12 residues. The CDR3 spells CSVGGSSYEQYF. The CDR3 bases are TGCAGCGTTGGGGGCAGTTCCTACGAGCAGTACTTC.

The CDR3 DNA reads TGTGCCAGCAGTGAAGCGTTCTCAGGGGTTTGGGTTTTAGAGACCCAGTACTTC. Its protein product is CASSEAFSGVWVLETQYF. This chain uses TRBV6-1 with TRBJ2-5, with D tentatively TRBD1 (6 bases). With 0 bases removed from V and 4 bases from J, the gap between germline ends came to 21 bases. CDR1 is MNHNS, CDR2 SASEGT, per germline. This CDR3 contains 18 residues.